One T cell receptor (beta chain) is described in this entry. The antigen remains undetermined. TCRdb passed the reads through MiXCR, listing each CDR3 protein once. The sample has about half a million distinct CDR3 sequences, around 35% seen once. The source of the sample is a study of T cell repertoires in cytomegalovirus infection. Study-level background: Well-studied HLA-B-restricted epitopes and recently identified HLA-C-restricted epitopes of CMV were both used in the study.

The V and J ends lost 4 bases and 4 bases, in that order; junction bases with no gene match: 7. The germline V gene has CDR1 SGHVS and CDR2 FQNEAQ. This CDR3 is built from 15 residues. The sample in question was cultured PBMCs, obtained from culture after CMV antigen stimulation. The TCR originated in a human donor in good health (CMV status not recorded). Some clones in this sample may be carry-over from other donors' samples. The rearrangement links TRBV7-8 to TRBJ2-3; 8 nucleotides agree with TRBD1. CDR3 coding DNA: TGTGCCAGCAGCTCTAGGCAGGGGGCTTCAGATACGCAGTATTTT. It specifies CASSSRQGASDTQYF. Variable domain in full (rest from reference TRBV7-8 and TRBJ2-3): GAGVSQSPRYKVAKRGQDVALRCDPISGHVSLFWYQQALGQGPEFLTYFQNEAQLDKSGLPSDRFFAERPEGSVSTLKIQRTQQEDSAVYLCASSSRQGASDTQYFGPGTRLTVL.